The T cell receptor beta chain under discussion was sequenced for a study of blood T cell repertoires in COVID-19. The repertoire was sequenced with immunoSEQ multiplex PCR; TCRdb's copy has only in-frame clones and lacks some. The profile covers approximately 200,000 clones, with roughly 80% appearing a single time and about 4.8% taken by the ten largest. CDR1 is MDHEN and CDR2 is SYDVKM in the germline V gene. CDR3 length: 14 residues. The ends lost 5 bases at V and 1 base at J; junction bases unmatched: 1. The origin of this receptor is a young woman with acute or convalescent COVID-19. Source material: peripheral blood. The chain recombines TRBV28 with TRBJ2-2, with TRBD1 matching over 7 bases. The CDR3 DNA sequence: TGTGCCAGCAGTACAGGGGTGAACACCGGGGAGCTGTTTTTT. Its translation: CASSTGVNTGELFF.